The 4 T cell receptor beta chains reported below all come from one sample, sequenced in a study of PD-L1 blockade in urothelial cancer. Sequencing was performed with immunoSEQ multiplex PCR; in TCRdb, only in-frame clones are kept and a portion is missing. The top ten hold around 10% of the sample, which has 85,000 to 100,000 clones, 90% to 95% seen once. This material consisted of PBMCs, taken around atezolizumab (anti-PD-L1) treatment. All receptors derive from a man aged 60 to 75 with urothelial cancer.

The chain recombines TRBV11-2 with TRBJ2-1; maybe TRBD2 (7 bases). Germline V gives CDR1 SGHAT, CDR2 FQNNGV. V was cut by 11 bases and J by 4 bases, with 18 bases left in between. The CDR3 has 14 residues. In DNA, the CDR3 is TGTGCCTCGAGAGGGGGGGGAGATTACAATGAGCAGTTCTTC. It codes for CASRGGGDYNEQFF.

This clone was observed once. V and J are TRBV28 and TRBJ1-2; D is perhaps TRBD1 (6 bases). Germline CDR1 is MDHEN and CDR2 is SYDVKM. Trimming shortened V by 4 bases and J by 1 base, and 16 bases separated the two germline ends. The CDR3 contains 16 residues. Here the CDR3 reads CASSYGQGTRNYGYTF. In nucleotides, the CDR3 is TGTGCCAGCAGTTACGGTCAGGGGACCCGTAACTATGGCTACACCTTC.

The genes are TRBV18 and TRBJ2-5; TRBD2 matches at 7 bases. The CDR3 is made up of 14 amino acids. V lost 2 bases, J lost 4 bases, and 4 bases stayed unmatched. Germline assignment: CDR1 KGHSH and CDR2 LQKENI. The CDR3 is CASSPAGVGETQYF. CDR3 DNA: TGTGCCAGCTCACCAGCGGGAGTTGGAGAGACCCAGTACTTC. Variable domain in full (rest from reference TRBV18 and TRBJ2-5): NAGVMQNPRHLVRRRGQEARLRCSPMKGHSHVYWYRQLPEEGLKFMVYLQKENIIDESGMPKERFSAEFPKEGPSILRIQQVVRGDSAAYFCASSPAGVGETQYFGPGTRLLVL.

The CDR3, as DNA: TGTGCCTGGAGCGTTTCCAGCGCTGAGCAGTTCTTC. Amino acids: CAWSVSSAEQFF. The rearrangement links TRBV30 to TRBJ2-1; D is uncertain. Per the germline V gene, CDR1 is GTSNPN and CDR2 is SVGIG (reference sequence). V lost 3 bases to trimming and J lost 9 bases, with 12 bases between them. This CDR3 contains 12 residues. Full variable domain (remainder filled in from reference TRBV30 and TRBJ2-1): SQTIHQWPATLVQPVGSPLSLECTVEGTSNPNLYWYRQAAGRGLQLLFYSVGIGQISSEVPQNLSASRPQDRQFILSSKKLLLSDSGFYLCAWSVSSAEQFFGPGTRLTVL.